This T cell receptor beta chain was profiled in a study of cytomegalovirus exposure and HLA in healthy donors. Overall study findings and caveats: The records held CMV serostatus as the only immune exposure information. The study labeled more than 150 TCR beta chains cytomegalovirus-associated. As was reported, the HLA-A and HLA-B alleles of most subjects were accurately predicted from TCR beta sequences.

In the PCR, 60 Vbeta and 13 Jbeta primers were used. Data came from immunoSEQ multiplex PCR; TCRdb stores just in-frame clones and leaves some out. Of approximately 81,000 clones listed, 84% were seen once; the top ten hold 2% to 3%. The junction had 5 bases not matched to a gene; V was cut back by 5 bases and J by 6 bases. CDR3 length: 15 residues. The germline gives CDR1 SGHRS, CDR2 YFSETQ. Comments on this clone: Its antigen remains unknown.

This TCR was recovered from a woman aged 45 to 65 in good health and CMV-seronegative. The chain employs TRBV5-1 and TRBJ1-4, with 12 bases lining up with TRBD1. The sample was PBMCs. CDR3 amino acids: CASSPGTGGYEKLFF. Here the CDR3 DNA reads TGCGCCAGCAGTCCCGGGACAGGGGGCTATGAAAAACTGTTTTTT.